This is a list of T cell receptor beta chains from one sample in a study of T cell responses to AZD1222 COVID-19 vaccine. Method: immunoSEQ multiplex PCR; TCRdb's copy keeps in-frame clones and lacks some. Altogether 140,000 or so clones are present, around nine tenths being singletons, with the ten largest covering 1.7%. The sequenced sample was peripheral blood, obtained on day 0 of AZD1222 vaccination. These receptor sequences come from an adult in good health. Each CDR3 is given with its conserved first and last residue. Fields, in order: D gene, clone size, J gene, V gene, CDR3 protein, CDR3 DNA. The D gene is left open where the match is weak. Clone size appears in some rows only: once, few, many, or a class for an expanded clone.

>-|-|TRBJ1-1|TRBV2
CASRATRQDEAFF
TGTGCCAGCAGGGCCACACGGCAGGATGAAGCTTTCTTT
>-|-|TRBJ1-1|TRBV29-1
CSVEGQMNTEAFF
TGCAGCGTTGAAGGGCAGATGAACACTGAAGCTTTCTTT
>-|-|TRBJ1-4|TRBV6-5
CASSQDSFNEKLFF
TGTGCCAGCAGTCAGGACAGTTTTAATGAAAAACTGTTTTTT
>-|-|TRBJ1-5|TRBV5-1
CASSLGPGGRGIQPQHF
TGCGCCAGCAGCTTGGGTCCGGGGGGCCGAGGTATTCAGCCCCAGCATTTT
>-|-|TRBJ1-4|TRBV28
CASSTYHLGEKLFF
TGTGCCAGCAGTACCTACCATCTAGGGGAAAAACTGTTTTTT
>-|-|TRBJ1-2|TRBV4-1
CASSQDQVYGYTF
TGCGCCAGCAGCCAAGATCAGGTCTATGGCTACACCTTC
>TRBD1|few|TRBJ1-2|TRBV7-9
CASSFYRTGVNYGYTF
TGTGCCAGCAGCTTCTACCGGACAGGGGTTAACTATGGCTACACCTTC
>TRBD2|-|TRBJ2-1|TRBV9
CASSPGTSGTYNEQFF
TGTGCCAGCAGCCCAGGGACTAGCGGGACCTACAATGAGCAGTTCTTC
>TRBD2|-|TRBJ2-7|TRBV5-1
CASGRTSGRADEQYF
TGCGCCAGCGGTCGGACTAGCGGGAGGGCCGACGAGCAGTACTTC
>-|-|TRBJ1-4|TRBV5-4
CASSLVGGHNEKLFF
TGTGCCAGCAGCTTGGTGGGCGGTCATAATGAAAAACTGTTTTTT
>TRBD1|-|TRBJ2-7|TRBV7-9
CASSERTGFVYEQYF
TGTGCCAGCAGCGAACGGACAGGGTTCGTCTACGAGCAGTACTTC
>-|-|TRBJ1-5|TRBV9
CASSVATGPGQPQHF
TGTGCCAGCAGCGTAGCTACGGGCCCCGGGCAGCCCCAGCATTTT
>-|-|TRBJ2-1|TRBV29-1
CSVERDPDYYNEQFF
TGCAGCGTTGAAAGGGATCCTGACTACTACAATGAGCAGTTCTTC
>-|-|TRBJ2-2|TRBV29-1
CSGGTEGGELFF
TGCAGCGGGGGGACGGAGGGCGGGGAGCTGTTTTTT
>-|-|TRBJ1-4|TRBV21-1
CASSPRGQANEKLFF
TGTGCCAGCAGCCCCCGGGGACAGGCTAATGAAAAACTGTTTTTT
>TRBD2|-|TRBJ2-1|TRBV9
CASSVGAAGPSYNEQFF
TGTGCCAGCAGCGTAGGAGCAGCGGGACCCTCCTACAATGAGCAGTTCTTC
>TRBD1|-|TRBJ1-3|TRBV9
CASQGDRLRDGNTIYF
TGTGCCTCCCAGGGGGACAGACTTCGCGACGGAAACACCATATATTTT
>-|-|TRBJ1-2|TRBV6-5
CASSYSGGSGYTF
TGTGCCAGCAGTTACTCAGGAGGAAGTGGCTACACCTTC
>-|-|TRBJ1-5|TRBV19
CASLRRINSNQPQHF
TGTGCCAGTTTAAGACGGATTAATAGCAATCAGCCCCAGCATTTT
>TRBD1|-|TRBJ2-5|TRBV4-1
CASSQFQGALETQYF
TGCGCCAGCAGCCAATTTCAGGGGGCGCTTGAGACCCAGTACTTC
>TRBD2|-|TRBJ2-7|TRBV18
CASSPKLAGDRYEQYF
TGTGCCAGCTCACCTAAACTAGCGGGAGATCGCTACGAGCAGTACTTC
>-|-|TRBJ2-7|TRBV28
CASSFWQKSYEQYF
TGTGCCAGCAGTTTTTGGCAGAAAAGTTACGAGCAGTACTTC
>TRBD1|-|TRBJ1-5|TRBV10-3
CAISTGGGGNQPQHF
TGTGCCATCAGCACAGGGGGCGGCGGCAATCAGCCCCAGCATTTT
>-|few|TRBJ1-1|TRBV7-9
CASSLGQNEAFF
TGTGCCAGCAGCTTAGGACAGAATGAAGCTTTCTTT
>TRBD1|-|TRBJ2-7|TRBV30
CAGEGQLSSYEQYF
TGTGCCGGTGAGGGACAGCTGAGCTCCTACGAGCAGTACTTC